Each of the 23 T cell receptor beta chains below was sequenced from the same sample in a study of human T cells and chemical hapten exposure. TCRdb passed the RACE reads through MiXCR, listing each CDR3 protein once. The sample records approximately 87,000 distinct CDR3 sequences, about 10% being singletons. Time point meaning: patch test 2, 6 weeks after DPC sensitization. Described treatment: therapeutic diphenylcyclopropenone sensitization with weekly scalp DPC. This specimen consisted of whole blood, obtained in connection with sensitization to the hapten diphenylcyclopropenone (DPC). These TCRs come from a woman aged 35 to 49 with alopecia areata. Some clones in this sample may be carry-over from other donors' samples.

This chain connects TRBV18 to TRBJ1-2; D perhaps matches TRBD1 (5 bases). The CDR3 contains 15 residues. CDR1 KGHSH and CDR2 LQKENI come from the germline V gene. Trimming took 3 bases from V and 7 from J, leaving 18 bases between them. The CDR3 nucleotides read TGTGCCAGCTCACCGCCGGGGACGCCGGGCTTTGGCTACACCTTC. As protein: CASSPPGTPGFGYTF.

This clonotype was observed at least ten times. V is TRBV9 and J is TRBJ1-3; D is possibly TRBD1 (5 bases). This CDR3 has 17 amino acids. Germline loops: CDR1 SGDLS, CDR2 YYNGEE. Trimming shortened V by 3 bases and J by 0 bases, and 16 bases separated the two germline ends. CDR3 nucleotide sequence: TGTGCCAGCAGCGCTACCGGGACCAAGAGCTCTGGAAACACCATATATTTT. The encoded protein is CASSATGTKSSGNTIYF.

On this clonotype itself: It is likely a read error, because the conserved phenylalanine at the end of the CDR3 is missing. The chain has TRBV15 and TRBJ2-2; D ambiguous. Looked up from germline, CDR1 is LNHNV and CDR2 is YYDKDF (reference sequence). The CDR3 runs 13 residues. Deletions cut 3 bases from V and 3 bases from J, with 5 bases between. As DNA, the CDR3 is TGTGCCACCAGCAGGGCCGACACCGGGGAGCTGTTTTCT. Residues: CATSRADTGELFS.

The chain is built from TRBV20-1 and TRBJ1-1, with D maybe TRBD1 (5 bases). The CDR3 extends over 13 amino acids. The germline CDR1 and CDR2 sequences are DFQATT and SNEGSKA (reference sequence). V shed 3 bases and J shed 1 base, with 9 bases lying between them. CDR3 protein: CSASQGANTEAFF. The DNA of the CDR3 is TGCAGTGCTAGTCAGGGCGCGAACACTGAAGCTTTCTTT.

V and J are TRBV6-2 or TRBV6-3 and TRBJ2-5; D might be TRBD1 (5 bases). The germline gives CDR1 MNHEY, CDR2 SVGEGT. The length of the CDR3 is 13 residues. Deletions cut 7 bases from V and 1 base from J, with 10 bases between. DNA of the CDR3: TGTGCCAGCACAAACAGGATCCAAGAGACCCAGTACTTC. This encodes CASTNRIQETQYF.

This clonotype was seen more than once but under ten times. The V gene is TRBV20-1, the J gene TRBJ2-3; 16 bases line up with TRBD2. CDR3 length: 17 residues. Germline-derived CDR1 and CDR2 are DFQATT and SNEGSKA (reference sequence). J was trimmed by 2 bases and V by 5 bases; bases with no gene match: 7. CDR3 nucleotide sequence: TGCAGTGCTTCAACGGGACTAGCGGGGGGGTACACAGATACGCAGTATTTT. This gives the protein CSASTGLAGGYTDTQYF.

This clonotype was counted only a few times. This chain joins TRBV6-2 or TRBV6-3 and TRBJ2-3; possibly TRBD1 for D (6 bases). V was clipped by 6 bases and J by 0 bases, with 16 bases between them. CDR3 length: 16 residues. Germline V gene data show CDR1 as MNHEY and CDR2 as SVGEGT. CDR3 nucleotides: TGTGCCAGCAGACCACTACAGGGATCTAGCACAGATACGCAGTATTTT. Translated: CASRPLQGSSTDTQYF.

The chain uses TRBV20-1 and TRBJ1-2; D gene ambiguous. Trimming removed 5 bases from V and 6 bases from J, with 19 bases in between. This CDR3 has 14 amino acids. Germline V lookup: CDR1 DFQATT, CDR2 SNEGSKA (reference sequence). The CDR3 bases are TGCAGTGCTTTACAGACCCGAATGATCAATGGCTACACCTTC. Translating gives CSALQTRMINGYTF.

This clonotype was seen a handful of times. V usage is TRBV3-1 and J usage is TRBJ2-7; maybe TRBD2 (5 bases). The germline V and J ends were trimmed by 0 bases and 2 bases, with 5 bases remaining between them. The CDR3 has 13 residues. In germline, CDR1 is LGHDT, CDR2 YNNKEL (reference sequence). In nucleotides, the CDR3 is TGTGCCAGCAGCCAAGACGGGACCTACGAGCAGTACTTC. The encoded protein is CASSQDGTYEQYF.

In this sample, this clonotype turned up a few times. The gene calls are TRBV7-2 and TRBJ2-4, with D possibly matching TRBD2 (6 bases). Germline V CDR1 and CDR2: SGHTA, FQGNSA. This CDR3 has 14 residues. The germline V and J ends were trimmed by 5 bases and 7 bases, with 15 bases remaining between them. The CDR3 DNA reads TGTGCCAGCAGCCTGACTAGATACCGGAACATTCAGTACTTC. The encoded protein is CASSLTRYRNIQYF.

V is TRBV7-3 and J is TRBJ2-1, with 10 bases lining up with TRBD2. Germline V CDR1 and CDR2: SGHTA, FQGTGA. The CDR3 is made up of 18 amino acids. Trimming cost V 5 bases and J 9 bases; bases outside gene matches: 19. The CDR3 coding sequence is TGTGCCAGCAGCAGGGGCTCTAGCGGGGGCCCCCCCAAGGGTGAGCAGTTCTTC. Its translation: CASSRGSSGGPPKGEQFF.

This clonotype was seen many times. This chain connects TRBV20-1 to TRBJ1-5, with unresolved D. The germline V gene has CDR1 DFQATT and CDR2 SNEGSKA (reference sequence). V was pared by 3 bases and J by 5 bases, with 11 bases between. This CDR3 contains 13 residues. CDR3 residues: CSASGPGDQPQHF. CDR3 coding DNA: TGCAGTGCTAGTGGCCCCGGCGATCAGCCCCAGCATTTT.

This clonotype was detected only a few times. The CDR3 coding sequence is TGTGCCACCAGTGATTCGGGCACAGATACGCAGTATTTT. Residues: CATSDSGTDTQYF. The V call is TRBV24-1, the J call TRBJ2-3; D remains unclear. Trimming cost V 2 bases and J 1 base, with 3 bases left between them. In germline, CDR1 is KGHDR, CDR2 SFDVKD. This CDR3 has 13 amino acids.

This clonotype has ten or more counts. The chain is built from TRBV4-3 and TRBJ1-4, with D tentatively TRBD1 (5 bases). This CDR3 has 16 amino acids. The germline CDR1 and CDR2 sequences are LGHNA and YSLEER. V was cut by 2 bases and J by 8 bases, with 18 bases left in between. CDR3 region: CASSQHTGPVGEKLFF. Written as DNA, the CDR3 is TGCGCCAGCAGCCAACACACAGGCCCCGTCGGCGAAAAACTGTTTTTT.

The V call is TRBV20-1, the J call TRBJ2-5; tentatively, D is TRBD1 or TRBD2 (5 bases each). The length of the CDR3 is 12 residues. Germline-derived CDR1 and CDR2 are DFQATT and SNEGSKA (reference sequence). Between the trimmed V and J ends, which lost 0 bases and 6 bases, there was a span of 8 bases. The CDR3 DNA sequence: TGCAGTGCTAGAGAGGGGGTAAAGACCCAGTACTTC. As protein: CSAREGVKTQYF.

This clonotype was counted between two and nine times. The rearrangement uses TRBV20-1 and TRBJ2-2; D perhaps matches TRBD1 (6 bases). Trimming cost V 0 bases and J 5 bases, with 16 bases left between them. Germline lookup yields CDR1 DFQATT and CDR2 SNEGSKA (reference sequence). This CDR3 has 16 residues. This CDR3 reads CSARDRRTGQTGELFF. CDR3 DNA: TGCAGTGCTAGAGATCGAAGAACAGGGCAGACCGGGGAGCTGTTTTTT.

This clonotype was observed many times. This sequence joins TRBV29-1 and TRBJ2-7; 8 bases are a match to TRBD2. Losses at the gene ends were 1 base for V and 1 base for J; bases not matched to a gene: 6. Germline CDR1 SQVTM, CDR2 ANQGSEA. The length of the CDR3 is 15 residues. CDR3 sequence (DNA): TGCAGCGTTGAAGGAGATAGCGGGACGTCCTACGAGCAGTACTTC. Amino acid sequence: CSVEGDSGTSYEQYF.

The chain combines TRBV20-1 with TRBJ2-7; D is unresolved. Trimming removed 1 base from V and 2 bases from J, with 6 bases in between. The CDR3 is 12 amino acids. Germline CDR1 DFQATT, CDR2 SNEGSKA (reference sequence). The CDR3 protein is CSARGVTYEQYF. The CDR3 DNA is TGCAGTGCTAGAGGCGTGACCTACGAGCAGTACTTC.

This clonotype was picked up many times. The chain carries TRBV7-9 and TRBJ2-1; 7 positions match TRBD2. This CDR3 is built from 14 residues. Germline V gives CDR1 SEHNR, CDR2 FQNEAQ (reference sequence). The V and J ends lost 6 bases and 3 bases, in that order; junction bases with no gene match: 5. CDR3: CASSSAGNYNEQFF. CDR3 nucleotide sequence: TGTGCCAGCAGTTCAGCGGGGAACTACAATGAGCAGTTCTTC.

This clonotype was recorded many times. The CDR3 DNA follows: TGTGCCATCAGTGAGTCCGGACAGGGGGTCTACGAGCAGTACTTC. This translates into CAISESGQGVYEQYF. The J gene is TRBJ2-7, the V gene TRBV10-3; TRBD1 matches at 10 bases. Germline CDR1 reads ENHRY; CDR2 reads SYGVKD. The V segment lost 0 bases and the J segment 3 bases; nucleotides outside the gene matches: 2. The CDR3 consists of 15 residues.

This clonotype has a count of ten or more. This sequence joins TRBV29-1 and TRBJ1-2; 11 bases line up with TRBD1. CDR3 length equals 16 residues. Per germline, CDR1 SQVTM and CDR2 ANQGSEA. The V and J ends lost 7 bases and 1 base, in that order; junction bases with no gene match: 11. The CDR3 DNA follows: TGCAGCGCCGGACAGGGGGCTCAAACTTTTAACTATGGCTACACCTTC. It translates to CSAGQGAQTFNYGYTF.

The chain is built from TRBV4-3 and TRBJ2-7; 8 bases are a match to TRBD1. With V trimmed by 0 bases and J by 6 bases, 7 bases remained unmatched. This CDR3 is 15 amino acids long. CDR1 and CDR2 from the germline V gene are LGHNA and YSLEER. CDR3 nucleotide sequence: TGCGCCAGCAGCCAAGAAAAGTACAGGGGGTTCGAGCAGTACTTC. Translation gives CASSQEKYRGFEQYF.

V and J are TRBV4-3 and TRBJ2-3; 10 nucleotides match TRBD2. V lost 0 bases to trimming and J lost 4 bases; unmatched junction nucleotides: 4. The CDR3 sequence is 16 residues long. Germline V CDR1 and CDR2: LGHNA, YSLEER. The DNA for the CDR3 is TGCGCCAGCAGCCAAGATATTAGCGGGGGGTCAGATACGCAGTATTTT. Its translation is CASSQDISGGSDTQYF.